These 9 T cell receptor beta chains came from one sample sequenced in a study of OX40 agonist ivuxolimab in advanced cancers. TCRdb's table, derived via immunoSEQ multiplex PCR, lists solely in-frame clones and lacks some. The table includes roughly 39,000 clones, about 88% detected once. This specimen was CD4+ or CD8+ T cells sorted from blood, taken in a trial of the OX40 agonist ivuxolimab. These receptors all stem from an adult with an advanced solid tumor such as melanoma, head and neck, liver or kidney cancer.

This chain joins TRBV28 and TRBJ1-1; D unclear. Germline assignment: CDR1 MDHEN and CDR2 SYDVKM. The CDR3 has 16 residues. With 0 bases removed from V and 1 base from J, the gap between germline ends came to 12 bases. CDR3 region: CASSLWGSATNTEAFF. The CDR3 region has the DNA TGTGCCAGCAGTTTATGGGGCAGTGCGACGAACACTGAAGCTTTCTTT.

This chain links TRBV6-6 with TRBJ1-2, with TRBD1 matching over 8 bases. The V gene's germline CDR1 is MNHNY and CDR2 SVGAGI (reference sequence). V trimming: 7 bases; J trimming: 2 bases; junction bases outside the gene matches: 6. CDR3 length: 14 residues. CDR3 sequence: CASTGQGSNYGYTF. The CDR3, as DNA: TGTGCCAGCACCGGACAGGGATCAAACTATGGCTACACCTTC.

The J gene is TRBJ2-1, the V gene TRBV5-1, with 9 bases lining up with TRBD2. CDR3 length equals 15 residues. Trimming cost V 1 base and J 5 bases; bases outside gene matches: 4. CDR1 SGHRS and CDR2 YFSETQ come from the germline V gene. DNA of the CDR3: TGCGCCAGCAGCTTGTTTAGCGGGAGAGACAATGAGCAGTTCTTC. Its translation: CASSLFSGRDNEQFF.

The chain recombines TRBV15 with TRBJ2-7; the match to TRBD2 covers 7 bases. This CDR3 is 16 amino acids long. V lost 2 bases to trimming and J lost 3 bases; unmatched junction nucleotides: 10. Germline lookup yields CDR1 LNHNV and CDR2 YYDKDF (reference sequence). CDR3: CATSRLGTTGYYEQYF. The CDR3 DNA reads TGTGCCACCAGCAGACTAGGGACTACAGGATACTACGAGCAGTACTTC. Using reference TRBV15 and TRBJ2-7 for the parts outside the CDR3, the full variable domain is DAMVIQNPRYQVTQFGKPVTLSCSQTLNHNVMYWYQQKSSQAPKLLFHYYDKDFNNEADTPDNFQSRRPNTSFCFLDIRSPGLGDTAMYLCATSRLGTTGYYEQYFGPGTRLTVT.

The chain uses TRBV5-1 and TRBJ1-5, with D possibly TRBD1 on 5 matching bases. CDR1 SGHRS and CDR2 YFSETQ come from the germline V gene. This CDR3 has 15 residues. V lost 3 bases, J lost 5 bases, and 15 bases lay in between. In nucleotides, the CDR3 is TGCGCCAGCAGCTCGACTGGGGCATCGGATCAGCCCCAGCATTTT. Protein product: CASSSTGASDQPQHF.

The chain recombines TRBV6-4 with TRBJ2-3, with D perhaps given as TRBD1 or TRBD2 (5 bases each). The V gene's germline CDR1 is MRHNA and CDR2 SNTAGT. The CDR3 is 15 amino acids. V lost 6 bases and J lost 0, with 13 bases in between. In DNA, the CDR3 is TGTGCCAGCAGCGAAGGGACGTCTAGCACAGATACGCAGTATTTT. This codes for CASSEGTSSTDTQYF.

V is TRBV6-6 and J is TRBJ2-5; D is unresolved. The CDR3 length is 15 residues. The V and J ends lost 5 bases and 3 bases respectively, with 16 bases between them. Germline lookup yields CDR1 MNHNY and CDR2 SVGAGI (reference sequence). DNA of the CDR3: TGTGCCAGCAGTCGGAGCAGCGTAAGGGAAGAGACCCAGTACTTC. Protein product: CASSRSSVREETQYF.

The gene calls are TRBV7-8 and TRBJ2-1; D is possibly TRBD2 (5 bases). V shed 6 bases and J shed 4 bases, with 16 bases lying between them. This CDR3 region has 15 residues. Germline assignment: CDR1 SGHVS and CDR2 FQNEAQ. The CDR3 DNA sequence: TGTGCCAGCAGTTATAGTGAGGGCAGATACAATGAGCAGTTCTTC. The encoded protein is CASSYSEGRYNEQFF.

The J gene is TRBJ2-7, the V gene TRBV30, with D hard to call. Deletions cut 4 bases from V and 4 bases from J, with 14 bases between. CDR3 length equals 13 residues. Germline V gives CDR1 GTSNPN, CDR2 SVGIG (reference sequence). The CDR3 protein is CAWNSGQVYEQYF. The CDR3 region has the DNA TGTGCCTGGAACTCGGGCCAAGTTTACGAGCAGTACTTC.